This TCR beta chain was recorded in a study of shared clonotypes between healthy human individuals. The data were produced by immunoSEQ multiplex PCR, yet TCRdb's version contains in-frame clones alone and is incomplete. The table shows 2 million or so clones, with about 95% occurring only once. Only CD45RO-negative cells positively selected for CCR7 counted as naive CD8 cells, so terminally differentiated effector memory CD45RA+ cells were excluded. Overall study results and limits: Naive subsets usually exceeded memory subsets in estimated richness. Expectations were that clonotype sharing among donors would be affected by sequencing depth. A handful of donors showed sharing of roughly 5% of naive CD4 clonotypes.

The CDR3 contains 14 residues. Germline loops: CDR1 SGHAT, CDR2 FQNNGV. Concerning this clone: Its matching antigen is unknown. Compared with germline, one end of the junction differs, possibly owing to a read error. The same CDR3 arises from other DNA sequences in this sample as well.

Sample: naive CD8+ T cells sorted from blood. The source of this sequence is a man between 18 and 29 years old in good health. This chain uses TRBV11-2 with TRBJ2-7; 8 bases are a match to TRBD1. This CDR3 is CASRLGQGLYEQYF. Here the CDR3 DNA reads TGTGCCAGCAGGTTAGGACAGGGCCTCTACGAGCAGTACTTC.